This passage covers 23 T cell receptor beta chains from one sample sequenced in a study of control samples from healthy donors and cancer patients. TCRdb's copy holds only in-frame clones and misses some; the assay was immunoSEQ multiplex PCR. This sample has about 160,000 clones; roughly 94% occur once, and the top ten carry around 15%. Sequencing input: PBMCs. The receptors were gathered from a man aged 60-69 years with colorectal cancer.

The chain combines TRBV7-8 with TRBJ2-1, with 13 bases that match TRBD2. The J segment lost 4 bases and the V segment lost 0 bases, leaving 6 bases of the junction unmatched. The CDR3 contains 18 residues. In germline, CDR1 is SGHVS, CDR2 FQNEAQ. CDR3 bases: TGTGCCAGCAGCTTAGCACTAGCGGGGGGGTTCCGATACAATGAGCAGTTCTTC. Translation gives CASSLALAGGFRYNEQFF.

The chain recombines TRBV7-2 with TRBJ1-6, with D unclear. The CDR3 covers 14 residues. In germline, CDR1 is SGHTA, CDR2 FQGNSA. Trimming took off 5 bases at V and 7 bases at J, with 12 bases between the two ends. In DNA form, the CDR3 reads TGTGCCAGCAGCCCCGTTGTTGGCAATTCACCCCTCCACTTT. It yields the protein CASSPVVGNSPLHF.

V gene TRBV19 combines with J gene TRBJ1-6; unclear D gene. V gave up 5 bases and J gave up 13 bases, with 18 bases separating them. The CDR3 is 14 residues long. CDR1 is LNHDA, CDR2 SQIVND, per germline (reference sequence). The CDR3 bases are TGTGCCAGTAGTTCTCGGGCCAGGAGGTCTCCCCTCCACTTT. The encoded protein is CASSSRARRSPLHF.

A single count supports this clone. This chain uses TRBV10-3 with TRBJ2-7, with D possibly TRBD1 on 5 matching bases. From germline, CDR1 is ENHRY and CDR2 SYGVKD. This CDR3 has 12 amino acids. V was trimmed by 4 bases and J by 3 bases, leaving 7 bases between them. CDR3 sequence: CAISVDSYEQYF. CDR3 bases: TGTGCCATCAGTGTAGACAGCTACGAGCAGTACTTC.

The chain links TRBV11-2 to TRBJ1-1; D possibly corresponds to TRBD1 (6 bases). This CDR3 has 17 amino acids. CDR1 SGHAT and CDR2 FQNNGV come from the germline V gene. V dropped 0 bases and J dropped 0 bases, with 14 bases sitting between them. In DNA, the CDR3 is TGTGCCAGCAGCTTAGATGCGTCAGGGGTGATGAACACTGAAGCTTTCTTT. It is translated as CASSLDASGVMNTEAFF.

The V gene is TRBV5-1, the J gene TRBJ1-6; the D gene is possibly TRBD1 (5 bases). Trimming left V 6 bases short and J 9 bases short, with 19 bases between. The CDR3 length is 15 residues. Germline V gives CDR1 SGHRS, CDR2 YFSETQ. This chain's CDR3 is CASTLQGLTFSPLHF. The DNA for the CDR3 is TGCGCCAGCACCCTGCAGGGCCTCACCTTTTCACCCCTCCACTTT.

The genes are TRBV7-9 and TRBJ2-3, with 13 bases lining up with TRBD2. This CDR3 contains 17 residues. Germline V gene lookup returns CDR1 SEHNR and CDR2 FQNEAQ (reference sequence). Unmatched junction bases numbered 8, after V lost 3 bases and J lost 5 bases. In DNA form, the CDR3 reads TGTGCCAGCAGCTTCGGGACTAGCGGGGCCCATAAAGATACGCAGTATTTT. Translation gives CASSFGTSGAHKDTQYF.

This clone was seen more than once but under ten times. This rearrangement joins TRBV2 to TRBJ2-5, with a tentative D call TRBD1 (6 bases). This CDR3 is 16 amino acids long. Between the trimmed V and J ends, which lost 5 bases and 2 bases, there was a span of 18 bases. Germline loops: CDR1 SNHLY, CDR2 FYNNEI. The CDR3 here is CASSNKQGPNQETQYF. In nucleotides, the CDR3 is TGTGCCAGCAGTAATAAACAGGGCCCCAATCAAGAGACCCAGTACTTC.

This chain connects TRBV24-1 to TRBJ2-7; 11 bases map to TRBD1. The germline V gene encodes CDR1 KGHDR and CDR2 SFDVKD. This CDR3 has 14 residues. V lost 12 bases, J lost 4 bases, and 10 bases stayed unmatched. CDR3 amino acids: CAPTWDRGKYEQYF. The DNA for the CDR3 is TGTGCCCCCACCTGGGACAGGGGGAAATACGAGCAGTACTTC.

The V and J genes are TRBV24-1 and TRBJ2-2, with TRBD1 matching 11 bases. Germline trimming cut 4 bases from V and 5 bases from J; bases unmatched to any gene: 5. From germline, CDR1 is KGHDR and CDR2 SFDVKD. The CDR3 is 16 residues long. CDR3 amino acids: CATSDSGTGGTGELFF. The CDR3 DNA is TGTGCCACCAGTGACTCCGGGACAGGGGGAACCGGGGAGCTGTTTTTT.

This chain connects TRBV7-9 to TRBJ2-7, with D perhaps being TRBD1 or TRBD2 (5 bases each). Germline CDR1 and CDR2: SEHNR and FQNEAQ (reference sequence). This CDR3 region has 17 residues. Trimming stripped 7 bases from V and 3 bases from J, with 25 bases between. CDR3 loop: CASTTSQGLLGSYEQYF. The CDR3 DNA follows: TGTGCCAGCACCACTAGTCAGGGTCTGTTAGGGAGCTACGAGCAGTACTTC.

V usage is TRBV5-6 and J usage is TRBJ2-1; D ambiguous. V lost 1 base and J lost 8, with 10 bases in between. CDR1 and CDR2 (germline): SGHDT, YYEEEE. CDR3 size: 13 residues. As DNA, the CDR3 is TGTGCCAGCAGCTTGAGCAGTTTGGATGAGCAGTTCTTC. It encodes CASSLSSLDEQFF.

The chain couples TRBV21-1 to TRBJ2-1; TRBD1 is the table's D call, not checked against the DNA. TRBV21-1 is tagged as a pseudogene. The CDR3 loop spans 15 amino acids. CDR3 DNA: TGTGCCAGCAGCAAAGCCAGTCTCTCCTACAATGAGCAGTTCTTC. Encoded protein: CASSKASLSYNEQFF.

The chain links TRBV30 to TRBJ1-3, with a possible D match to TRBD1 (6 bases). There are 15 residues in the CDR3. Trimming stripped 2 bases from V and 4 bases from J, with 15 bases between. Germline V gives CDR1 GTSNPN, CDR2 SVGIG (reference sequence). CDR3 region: CAWSPGASGGNTIYF. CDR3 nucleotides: TGTGCCTGGAGTCCGGGGGCATCGGGAGGAAACACCATATATTTT.

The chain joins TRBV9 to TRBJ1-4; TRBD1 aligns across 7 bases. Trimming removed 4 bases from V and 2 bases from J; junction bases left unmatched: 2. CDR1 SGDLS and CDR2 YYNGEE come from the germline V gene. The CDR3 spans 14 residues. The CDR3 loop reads CASSPGQTNEKLFF. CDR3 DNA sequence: TGTGCCAGCAGCCCGGGACAGACTAATGAAAAACTGTTTTTT.

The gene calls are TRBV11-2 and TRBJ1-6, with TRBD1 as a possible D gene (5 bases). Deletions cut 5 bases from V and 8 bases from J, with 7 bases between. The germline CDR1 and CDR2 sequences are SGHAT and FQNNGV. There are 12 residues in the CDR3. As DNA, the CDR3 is TGTGCCAGCAGCAAGGGGCATTCACCCCTCCACTTT. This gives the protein CASSKGHSPLHF.

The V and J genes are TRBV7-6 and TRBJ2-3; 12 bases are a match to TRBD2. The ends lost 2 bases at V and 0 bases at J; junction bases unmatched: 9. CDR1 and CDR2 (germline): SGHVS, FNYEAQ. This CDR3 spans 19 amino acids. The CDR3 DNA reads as TGTGCCAGCAGCTTAAGCCCTAGCGGGGGGGTCTCTAGCACAGATACGCAGTATTTT. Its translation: CASSLSPSGGVSSTDTQYF.

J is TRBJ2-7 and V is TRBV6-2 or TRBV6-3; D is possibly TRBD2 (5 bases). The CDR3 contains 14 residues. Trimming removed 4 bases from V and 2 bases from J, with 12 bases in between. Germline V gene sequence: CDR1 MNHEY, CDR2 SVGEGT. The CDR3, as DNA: TGTGCCAGCAGTTTAACCGGACTGGCCTACGAGCAGTACTTC. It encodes CASSLTGLAYEQYF.

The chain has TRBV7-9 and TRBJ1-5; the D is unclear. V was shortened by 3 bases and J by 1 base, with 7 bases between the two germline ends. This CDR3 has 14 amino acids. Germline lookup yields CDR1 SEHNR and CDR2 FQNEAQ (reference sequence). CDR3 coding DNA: TGTGCCAGCAGCTTGTCGTTCAGCAATCAGCCCCAGCATTTT. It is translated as CASSLSFSNQPQHF.

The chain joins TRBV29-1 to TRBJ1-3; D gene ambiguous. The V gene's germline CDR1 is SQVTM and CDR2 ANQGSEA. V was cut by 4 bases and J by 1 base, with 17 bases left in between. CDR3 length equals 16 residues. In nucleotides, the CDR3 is TGCAGCGTTGCCGAGATGAAGTTAGGGTCTGGAAACACCATATATTTT. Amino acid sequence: CSVAEMKLGSGNTIYF.

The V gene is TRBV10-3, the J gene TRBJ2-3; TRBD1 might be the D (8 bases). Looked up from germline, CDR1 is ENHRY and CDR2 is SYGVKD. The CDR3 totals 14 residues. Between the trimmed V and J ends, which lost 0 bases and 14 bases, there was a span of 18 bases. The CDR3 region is CAISESGGQGARYF. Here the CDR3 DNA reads TGTGCCATCAGTGAGTCCGGGGGGCAGGGGGCCAGGTATTTT.

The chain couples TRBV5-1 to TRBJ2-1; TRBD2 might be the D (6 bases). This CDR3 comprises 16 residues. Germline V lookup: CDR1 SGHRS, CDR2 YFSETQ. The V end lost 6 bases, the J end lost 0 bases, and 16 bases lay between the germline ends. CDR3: CASKSTGVSSYNEQFF. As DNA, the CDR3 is TGCGCCAGCAAGTCGACGGGGGTGAGCTCCTACAATGAGCAGTTCTTC.

This CDR3 reads CASRLTGNLNTEAFF. CDR3 nucleotides: TGTGCCAGCAGACTTACAGGGAACCTGAACACTGAAGCTTTCTTT. The chain combines TRBV6-5 with TRBJ1-1; perhaps TRBD1 as D (6 bases). The germline V gene encodes CDR1 MNHEY and CDR2 SVGAGI. The CDR3 is made up of 15 amino acids. The V end was cut by 6 bases, the J end by 0 bases, with 14 bases between.